The 28 T cell receptor beta chains in this list originate from one sample, sequenced in a study of identical twins. TCRdb re-called the 5' RACE reads with MiXCR, one entry per CDR3 protein. The data show about 190,000 distinct CDR3 sequences, about 15% seen once. The data were also submitted as part of a second study, on T cells expressing NK-cell markers.

The sample was CD8+ T cells sorted from blood. The receptors come from a woman in her late teens or twenties in good health.

This clonotype showed up many times. V is TRBV7-9 and J is TRBJ2-1; D is uncertain. The CDR3 covers 16 residues. Trimming removed 2 bases from V and 5 bases from J, with 16 bases in between. Germline V CDR1 and CDR2: SEHNR, FQNEAQ (reference sequence). The CDR3 loop is CASSLRGEGFDNEQFF. CDR3 nucleotide sequence: TGTGCCAGCAGCTTACGCGGTGAAGGGTTCGACAATGAGCAGTTCTTC.

CDR3 in amino acids: CASKGTGQGVYGYTF. The CDR3 bases are TGTGCCAGCAAAGGTACGGGCCAGGGAGTCTATGGCTACACCTTC. The V call is TRBV9, the J call TRBJ1-2; a possible D gene is TRBD1 (5 bases). This CDR3 has 15 amino acids. Germline CDR1 SGDLS, CDR2 YYNGEE. Trimming removed 6 bases at V and 4 bases at J, with 19 bases between.

The sample holds a few counts of this clonotype. The genes are TRBV7-2 and TRBJ1-3; D ambiguous. The V end lost 8 bases, the J end lost 0 bases, and 14 bases lay between the germline ends. Germline V gene sequence: CDR1 SGHTA, CDR2 FQGNSA. The length of the CDR3 is 15 residues. CDR3 DNA: TGTGCCAGCGCCAAAGGGCGGCACTCTGGAAACACCATATATTTT. Translation: CASAKGRHSGNTIYF.

There are many counts of this clonotype. V usage is TRBV20-1 and J usage is TRBJ2-1; D is unclear. Trimming removed 1 base at V and 3 bases at J, with 13 bases between. The CDR3 spans 15 residues. CDR1 is DFQATT and CDR2 is SNEGSKA in the germline V gene (reference sequence). This CDR3 is CSARAIGLDYNEQFF. The CDR3 nucleotides are TGCAGTGCTAGAGCCATAGGGCTAGACTACAATGAGCAGTTCTTC.

The chain couples TRBV18 to TRBJ2-7, with TRBD2 identical over 8 bases. Per germline, CDR1 KGHSH and CDR2 LQKENI. The V gene end was trimmed by 2 bases and the J gene end by 4 bases; junction bases not matched to a gene: 13. This CDR3 has 17 residues. This CDR3 is CASSPGVSRGGRYEQYF. CDR3 sequence (DNA): TGTGCCAGCTCACCAGGAGTAAGCCGGGGGGGCCGGTACGAGCAGTACTTC. The whole variable domain, remainder taken from reference TRBV18 and TRBJ2-7, is NAGVMQNPRHLVRRRGQEARLRCSPMKGHSHVYWYRQLPEEGLKFMVYLQKENIIDESGMPKERFSAEFPKEGPSILRIQQVVRGDSAAYFCASSPGVSRGGRYEQYFGPGTRLTVT.

V and J are TRBV11-3 and TRBJ2-7; D possibly uses TRBD1 or TRBD2 (5 bases each). Germline CDR1 and CDR2: SGHNT and YENEEA. The CDR3 is 15 residues long. The germline V and J ends were trimmed by 5 bases and 2 bases, with 16 bases remaining between them. CDR3 amino acids: CASSPPTGRTYEQYF. CDR3 bases: TGTGCCAGCAGCCCACCCACGGGGCGAACCTACGAGCAGTACTTC.

The CDR3 loop reads CASSFPGVALYNEQFF. The CDR3 coding sequence is TGTGCCAGCAGCTTCCCCGGGGTAGCTTTATACAATGAGCAGTTCTTC. The chain joins TRBV7-2 to TRBJ2-1; possible D gene TRBD2, 5 bases. CDR1 and CDR2 from the germline V gene are SGHTA and FQGNSA. V was shortened by 3 bases and J by 4 bases, with 16 bases between the two germline ends. CDR3 length: 16 amino acids.

This clonotype has just a few counts. The gene calls are TRBV9 and TRBJ1-1; weak D call: TRBD1 (5 bases). The CDR3 runs 12 residues. Per germline, CDR1 SGDLS and CDR2 YYNGEE. The V gene lost 7 bases and the J gene lost 3 bases, with 10 bases spanning the gap. CDR3 sequence (DNA): TGTGCCAGCGGGGGACCCTACACTGAAGCTTTCTTT. As protein: CASGGPYTEAFF.

The CDR3, as DNA: TGTGCCAGCTCCTATCAGGGGGCCCCCTACGAGCAGTACTTC. Its translation: CASSYQGAPYEQYF. The chain links TRBV5-5 to TRBJ2-7, with 8 bases matching TRBD1. The length of the CDR3 is 14 residues. The trim removed 7 bases at V and 2 bases at J, leaving 8 bases unmatched. The germline CDR1 and CDR2 sequences are SGHKS and YYEKEE (reference sequence).

This clonotype showed up just a few times. J is TRBJ2-7 and V is TRBV5-1; D might be TRBD2 (5 bases). CDR1 is SGHRS and CDR2 is YFSETQ in the germline V gene. This CDR3 is 12 amino acids long. Trimming took 7 bases from V and 2 from J, leaving 10 bases between them. The CDR3 is CASRGNAYEQYF. The CDR3, as DNA: TGCGCCAGCCGAGGGAATGCCTACGAGCAGTACTTC.

The rearrangement uses TRBV6-2 or TRBV6-3 and TRBJ2-5, with D maybe TRBD2 (5 bases). CDR1 is MNHEY and CDR2 is SVGEGT in the germline V gene. The CDR3 is 14 residues long. The V gene lost 7 bases and the J gene lost 5 bases, with 17 bases spanning the gap. This CDR3 is CASISIRTGETQYF. CDR3 in DNA: TGTGCCAGCATCTCCATCAGGACTGGGGAGACCCAGTACTTC.

This clonotype was seen ten or more times. The chain uses TRBV11-3 and TRBJ2-5, with D tentatively TRBD1 (6 bases). Germline V gene lookup returns CDR1 SGHNT and CDR2 YENEEA. Trimming removed 5 bases from V and 5 bases from J, with 24 bases in between. CDR3 size: 17 residues. The CDR3 region has the DNA TGTGCCAGCAGCCCCTTACGGACAGAAAAGCTTGGGGAGACCCAGTACTTC. Protein product: CASSPLRTEKLGETQYF.

The chain carries TRBV5-6 and TRBJ1-2; no definite D call. V was trimmed by 2 bases and J by 9 bases, leaving 11 bases between them. CDR1 is SGHDT and CDR2 is YYEEEE in the germline V gene. CDR3 length: 12 amino acids. CDR3 protein: CASSFGVGSYTF. The CDR3, as DNA: TGTGCCAGCAGCTTCGGCGTGGGTAGCTACACCTTC.

This clonotype occurred many times. The rearrangement uses TRBV12-3 or TRBV12-4 and TRBJ1-1; 7 positions match TRBD1. This CDR3 is built from 13 residues. Trimming took 10 bases from V and 3 from J; bases not matched to a gene: 8. The CDR3 sequence is CATAFRGDTEAFF. In DNA form, the CDR3 reads TGTGCCACGGCCTTCAGGGGGGACACTGAAGCTTTCTTT.

The chain links TRBV12-3 or TRBV12-4 to TRBJ1-2; D uncertain. V lost 2 bases to trimming and J lost 4 bases, with 11 bases between them. The CDR3 contains 14 residues. DNA for the CDR3: TGTGCCAGCAGTTTACACGGACTTAGCTATGGCTACACCTTC. Amino acids: CASSLHGLSYGYTF.

This chain uses TRBV3-1 with TRBJ2-4; 7 nucleotides line up with TRBD1. This CDR3 has 15 amino acids. V shed 4 bases and J 7 bases; nucleotides not matched to a gene: 10. From germline, CDR1 is LGHDT and CDR2 YNNKEL (reference sequence). CDR3 residues: CASSRLNRGPNIQYF. The CDR3 nucleotides read TGTGCCAGCAGCCGTCTCAACAGGGGTCCGAACATTCAGTACTTC.

This clonotype was counted a few times. The V gene is TRBV3-1, the J gene TRBJ1-1, with 8 nucleotides matching TRBD1. V lost 4 bases, J lost 3 bases, and 13 bases stayed unmatched. CDR3 size: 17 residues. The germline gives CDR1 LGHDT, CDR2 YNNKEL (reference sequence). Here the CDR3 DNA reads TGTGCCAGCAGCCCCTTGGTTAGGACAGGGAAGGACACTGAAGCTTTCTTT. Translating it yields CASSPLVRTGKDTEAFF.

This clonotype was seen just once. V usage is TRBV7-2 and J usage is TRBJ2-7; D possibly uses TRBD1 or TRBD2 (5 bases each). V lost 5 bases, J lost 3 bases, and 14 bases lay in between. Germline lookup yields CDR1 SGHTA and CDR2 FQGNSA. The CDR3 has 14 residues. CDR3 DNA: TGTGCCAGCAGCCTCGGTCTGAGGGGCTACGAGCAGTACTTC. Translating it yields CASSLGLRGYEQYF.

V usage is TRBV5-8 and J usage is TRBJ1-1; D not certain. Germline values: CDR1 SGHTS, CDR2 YDEGEE. The CDR3 is 14 residues long. Between the trimmed V and J ends, which lost 0 bases and 2 bases, there was a span of 8 bases. The CDR3 DNA is TGTGCCAGCAGCTTGGTCCCAGTCAACACTGAAGCTTTCTTT. Translated, it gives CASSLVPVNTEAFF.

The chain joins TRBV9 to TRBJ2-5, with 11 bases matching TRBD2. V was clipped by 4 bases and J by 6 bases; unmatched bases: 11. The CDR3 runs 16 residues. Germline V gene sequence: CDR1 SGDLS, CDR2 YYNGEE. CDR3 sequence reads: CASSSSTSGDYKTQYF. The CDR3 nucleotides are TGTGCCAGCAGCTCGTCGACTAGCGGGGATTATAAGACCCAGTACTTC. The full variable domain, completed using reference TRBV9 and TRBJ2-5, is DSGVTQTPKHLITATGQRVTLRCSPRSGDLSVYWYQQSLDQGLQFLIQYYNGEERAKGNILERFSAQQFPDLHSELNLSSLELGDSALYFCASSSSTSGDYKTQYFGPGTRLLVL.

This clonotype turned up a few times. The chain combines TRBV12-3 or TRBV12-4 with TRBJ2-7; the D gene could be TRBD1 or TRBD2 (5 bases each). V dropped 3 bases and J dropped 5 bases, with 14 bases sitting between them. This CDR3 is built from 14 residues. CDR3 DNA sequence: TGTGCCAGCAGTTTCGGGGTAGGGGTTGACGAGCAGTACTTC. It yields the protein CASSFGVGVDEQYF.

This clonotype was counted a few times. V and J are TRBV6-5 and TRBJ1-1; 8 positions agree with TRBD1. Trimming at V came to 7 bases and at J to 11 bases, leaving 9 bases not matched to a gene. The germline V gene encodes CDR1 MNHEY and CDR2 SVGAGI. This CDR3 contains 12 residues. This chain's CDR3 is CASNRGSGSAFF. The CDR3 nucleotides read TGTGCCAGCAACAGGGGGTCAGGGTCGGCTTTCTTT.

The gene calls are TRBV7-9 and TRBJ2-7; tentatively, D is TRBD2 (6 bases). This CDR3 is 12 amino acids long. Germline assignment: CDR1 SEHNR and CDR2 FQNEAQ (reference sequence). The germline V and J ends were trimmed by 10 bases and 5 bases, with 15 bases remaining between them. The CDR3, as DNA: TGTGCCACCGAAGGAGGGGCGGACGAGCAGTACTTC. Amino acid sequence: CATEGGADEQYF.

This clonotype was recorded a few times. The CDR3 region has the DNA TGTGCCAGCAGCTTAGTTGTTTCGGAGCAGTTCTTC. As protein: CASSLVVSEQFF. The chain has TRBV11-2 and TRBJ2-1; D is ambiguous. This CDR3 spans 12 amino acids. The V end was cut by 1 base, the J end by 10 bases, with 8 bases between. The germline V gene has CDR1 SGHAT and CDR2 FQNNGV.

V and J are TRBV10-2 and TRBJ1-2; no firm D call. Trimming took off 0 bases at V and 8 bases at J, with 16 bases between the two ends. Germline lookup yields CDR1 WSHSY and CDR2 SAAADI. The CDR3 is 15 residues long. The CDR3 DNA reads as TGCGCCAGCAGTGAGTCGAAGTCAGACTCTGTCGGCTACACCTTC. As protein: CASSESKSDSVGYTF.

J is TRBJ2-7 and V is TRBV27; tentative D call: TRBD1 (8 bases). With 5 bases removed from V and 6 bases from J, the gap between germline ends came to 20 bases. This CDR3 contains 15 residues. Germline CDR1 reads MNHEY; CDR2 reads SMNVEV (reference sequence). The CDR3 spells CASSLGGTGSVEQYF. CDR3 sequence (DNA): TGTGCCAGCAGTCTCGGGGGGACAGGATCGGTCGAGCAGTACTTC.

V is TRBV9 and J is TRBJ2-5; D is possibly TRBD1 or TRBD2 (6 bases each). In germline, CDR1 is SGDLS, CDR2 YYNGEE. The V end lost 0 bases, the J end lost 5 bases, and 11 bases lay between the germline ends. The CDR3 is 14 amino acids. The CDR3 protein is CASSVVGGAETQYF. The CDR3 coding sequence is TGTGCCAGCAGCGTAGTGGGGGGCGCGGAGACCCAGTACTTC.

The V call is TRBV10-2, the J call TRBJ2-7; D ambiguous. The V and J ends lost 2 bases and 2 bases respectively, with 4 bases between them. This CDR3 spans 12 amino acids. Germline CDR1 reads WSHSY; CDR2 reads SAAADI. CDR3 in DNA: TGCGCCAGCAGTGAGGCCACCTACGAGCAGTACTTC. Translation: CASSEATYEQYF.